This T cell receptor beta chain derives from a study of patients and donors after allogeneic stem cell transplantation. CDR3 length: 15 amino acids. CDR1 SNHLY and CDR2 FYNNEI come from the germline V gene. Trimming at V came to 8 bases and at J to 1 base, leaving 7 bases not matched to a gene. TCRdb itself ran the RT-PCR reads through MiXCR, one entry per CDR3 protein. The sample has 390,000 or so distinct CDR3 sequences; 16% are singletons. V is TRBV2 and J is TRBJ2-2; 7 positions agree with TRBD1. The receptor was isolated from a human donor who was either an allogeneic HSCT recipient or a stem cell or donor lymphocyte infusion donor (not recorded which). It is not recorded whose cells these are; they may come from a transplant donor. Specimen: blood, either unsorted or a sorted T cell fraction (not recorded which). The CDR3 loop is CASGNRGLNTGELFF. The CDR3 bases are TGTGCCAGCGGCAACAGGGGCCTGAACACCGGGGAGCTGTTTTTT.